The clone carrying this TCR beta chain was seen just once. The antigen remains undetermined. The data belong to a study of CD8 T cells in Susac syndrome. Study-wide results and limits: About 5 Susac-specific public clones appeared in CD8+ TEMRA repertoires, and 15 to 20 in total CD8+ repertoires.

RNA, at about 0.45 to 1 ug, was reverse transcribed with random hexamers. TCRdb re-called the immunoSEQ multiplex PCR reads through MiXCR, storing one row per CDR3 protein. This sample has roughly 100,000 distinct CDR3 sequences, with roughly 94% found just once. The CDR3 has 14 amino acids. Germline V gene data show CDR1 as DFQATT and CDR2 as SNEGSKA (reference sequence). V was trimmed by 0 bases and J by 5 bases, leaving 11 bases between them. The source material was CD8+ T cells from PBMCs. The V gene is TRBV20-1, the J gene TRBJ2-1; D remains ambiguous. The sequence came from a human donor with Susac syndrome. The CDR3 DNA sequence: TGCAGTGCTAGAGATTGGGATTTCAACAATGAGCAGTTCTTC. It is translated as CSARDWDFNNEQFF.